This TCR beta chain emerged from a study of T cells expressing NK-cell markers (dated by TCRdb to the early 2020s). Turning to the overall study: About 8 donors provided sorted CD3+CD56+NKG2C+, CD3+CD56+NKG2C- and CD3+CD56-NKG2C+ T-cell subsets, whose TCR beta-chain repertoires were profiled. Libraries were sequenced as 2 x 150 bp reads on Illumina HiSeq 2000/2500, MiSeq or NextSeq. Seven of the eight sequenced donors were HCMV-seropositive and one was HCMV-seronegative. The eight sequenced donors were randomly selected healthy volunteers, three men and five women. Broader findings and caveats from the paper: For 6 or 7 donors, the dominant CD3+CD56+NKG2C+ clonotypes were among the top 10 CD8+ clonotypes and accounted for roughly 1.0-7.5% of CD8+ T cells. Those dominant clonotypes were again the most abundant among CD3+CD56-NKG2C+ cells in four donors, at about 28.3-60.1%. It remained unclear whether the expanded NKG2C-expressing T cell clones were specific for HCMV antigens.

Sequencing instrument: Illumina HiSeq 2000. 5'RACE template switching, by which a universal primer site and unique molecular identifiers were added, was used to make TCR beta cDNA libraries. Synthesis of cDNA was primed from the TCR beta constant segment and was followed by two consecutive PCR amplification steps. Turning to the authors' computational methods: MIGEC was used to demultiplex reads and group reads by UMI, and MiTCR was used to assemble and quantify clonotypes. To exclude erroneous sequences, any TCR cDNA sequence not supported by at least two reads was discarded. Downstream repertoire analysis used the tcR package, and clonotypes were matched across fractions by CDR3 nucleotide sequence plus V segment. VDJmatch was used to annotate antigen specificity against VDJdb, with one amino acid substitution allowed in CDR3. TCRdb reprocessed the sequencing reads and holds a single record per CDR3 protein sequence, with no DNA. TCRdb, not the authors, supplied the V and J calls. The sample table gives about 540,000 distinct CDR3 sequences. Approximately 4% of the sample is taken by the ten largest.

CDR1 and CDR2, looked up from the germline V gene, are SQVTM and ANQGSEA. The CDR3 goes from the cysteine to the phenylalanine over 17 residues. No DNA appears here. HCMV serostatus was determined by detecting HCMV-specific IgG in serum with a commercial ELISA kit. Ficoll density gradient centrifugation was used to isolate peripheral blood mononuclear cells from blood. A note on this clonotype: The antigen it binds to is not known.

The material sequenced was blood T cells: a sorted CD56 or NKG2C T cell subset, CD4+ or CD8+ T cells, or bulk PBMC T cells (not recorded which). This receptor was taken from a man aged 18-30 years in good health. Donor details come from another sample of the same person, matched by shared clones. Recombination linked TRBV29-1 to TRBJ2-2; TCRdb proposes TRBD2, but this gene call is untestable without DNA. The CDR3 here reads CSVEDWSSGRAMGELFF.